These 3 T cell receptor beta chains were sequenced from one sample in a study of blood T cell repertoires in COVID-19 (dated by TCRdb to the early 2020s). Receptor libraries were prepared by the immunoSEQ multiplex PCR assay. TCRdb limited this immuneACCESS table to in-frame rearrangements with V and J called. A share of clones is missing; checked studies link under half to unresolved V genes, and the rest is unexplained. The sample table records about 270,000 clones; 81% of these occur just once. Around 2.9% of the sample comes from the top ten. The material sequenced was peripheral blood. Receptor source: a woman in her sixties with active or convalescent COVID-19.

The V and J genes are TRBV6-5 and TRBJ2-1; TRBD2 matches 10 bases. The CDR3 has 16 amino acids. Germline CDR1 reads MNHEY; CDR2 reads SVGAGI. V was pared by 2 bases and J by 7 bases, with 8 bases of the junction left unmatched. CDR3 protein: CASSYPASGGRNEQFF. Here the CDR3 DNA reads TGTGCCAGCAGTTACCCTGCTAGCGGGGGTAGGAATGAGCAGTTCTTC.

This clone appeared a few times. The chain joins TRBV7-2 to TRBJ2-7; 7 nucleotides align to TRBD1. Germline-derived CDR1 and CDR2 are SGHTA and FQGNSA. There are 14 residues in the CDR3. V dropped 0 bases and J dropped 6; count of bases not matched to a gene: 5. The CDR3, as DNA: TGTGCCAGCAGCTTAGCGCAGAGGGGGCTCGAGCAGTACTTC. Translating it yields CASSLAQRGLEQYF.

The chain combines TRBV9 with TRBJ1-1; a weak D match, TRBD1 (6 bases). Germline assignment: CDR1 SGDLS and CDR2 YYNGEE. Trimming took 0 bases from V and 5 from J, leaving 14 bases between them. The CDR3 contains 15 residues. CDR3 loop: CASSVGRGGRTEAFF. The CDR3 DNA sequence: TGTGCCAGCAGCGTAGGTAGAGGGGGAAGGACTGAAGCTTTCTTT.